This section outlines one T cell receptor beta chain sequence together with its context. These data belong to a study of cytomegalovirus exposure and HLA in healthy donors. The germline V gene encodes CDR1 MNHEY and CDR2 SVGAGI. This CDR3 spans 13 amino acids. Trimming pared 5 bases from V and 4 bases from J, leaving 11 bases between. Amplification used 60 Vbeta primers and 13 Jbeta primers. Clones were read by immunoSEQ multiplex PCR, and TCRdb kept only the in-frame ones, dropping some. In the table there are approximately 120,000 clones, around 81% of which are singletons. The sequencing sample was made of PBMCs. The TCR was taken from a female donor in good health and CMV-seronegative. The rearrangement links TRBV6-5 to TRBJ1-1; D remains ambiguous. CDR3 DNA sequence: TGTGCCAGCAGTCCCCGGGAGGCCACTGAAGCTTTCTTT. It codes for CASSPREATEAFF.